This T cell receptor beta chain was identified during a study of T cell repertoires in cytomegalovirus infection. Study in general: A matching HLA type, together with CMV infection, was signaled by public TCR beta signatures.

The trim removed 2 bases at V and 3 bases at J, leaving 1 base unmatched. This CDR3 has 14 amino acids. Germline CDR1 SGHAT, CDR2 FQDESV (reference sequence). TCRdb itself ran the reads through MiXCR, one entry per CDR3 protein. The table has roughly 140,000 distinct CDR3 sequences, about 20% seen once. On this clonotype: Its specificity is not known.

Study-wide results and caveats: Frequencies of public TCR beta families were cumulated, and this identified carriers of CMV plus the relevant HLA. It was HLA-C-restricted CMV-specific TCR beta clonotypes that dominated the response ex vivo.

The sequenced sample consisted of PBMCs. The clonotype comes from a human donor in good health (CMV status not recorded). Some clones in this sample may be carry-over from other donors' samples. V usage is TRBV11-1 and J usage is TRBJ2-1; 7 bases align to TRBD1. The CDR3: CASSLWTGYNEQFF. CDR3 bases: TGTGCCAGCAGCTTATGGACAGGCTACAATGAGCAGTTCTTC.